The sequence of this T cell receptor (beta chain) was determined in a study of PD-L1 blockade in urothelial cancer. CDR3 length: 15 amino acids. Unmatched junction bases numbered 7, after V lost 5 bases and J lost 0 bases. Per the germline V gene, CDR1 is MNHEY and CDR2 is SVGAGI. Profiled with immunoSEQ multiplex PCR; TCRdb holds only in-frame clones, not every one. The sample lists 90,000 to 120,000 clones; approximately 86% were seen once. V usage is TRBV6-5 and J usage is TRBJ2-7, with 7 positions matching TRBD1. This receptor was obtained from a middle-aged man with urothelial cancer. The material was PBMCs, obtained around atezolizumab (anti-PD-L1) treatment. CDR3 loop: CASSKEQGTSYEQYF. The CDR3 region has the DNA TGTGCCAGCAGTAAGGAACAGGGGACCTCCTACGAGCAGTACTTC.